These 18 T cell receptor beta chains came from one sample sequenced in a study of cytomegalovirus exposure and HLA in healthy donors. PCR employed 60 Vbeta and 13 Jbeta primers. Data came from immunoSEQ multiplex PCR; TCRdb stores just in-frame clones and leaves some out. Of about 190,000 clones listed, about 76% were seen once; the top ten hold more than 1.5%. The sample consisted of PBMCs. Receptors were obtained from a woman aged 45-65 years in good health and CMV-seronegative.

The chain is built from TRBV11-2 and TRBJ2-1; TRBD2 matches at 10 bases. V was pared by 0 bases and J by 4 bases, with 0 bases of the junction left unmatched. Germline CDR1 reads SGHAT; CDR2 reads FQNNGV. The CDR3 length is 15 residues. The DNA of the CDR3 is TGTGCCAGCAGCTTAGAACTAGCGGGGTACAATGAGCAGTTCTTC. Protein sequence: CASSLELAGYNEQFF.

This chain connects TRBV27 to TRBJ2-7; 8 bases match TRBD2. Germline V gives CDR1 MNHEY, CDR2 SMNVEV (reference sequence). The trim removed 5 bases at V and 2 bases at J, leaving 5 bases unmatched. The CDR3 sequence is 14 residues long. CDR3 amino acids: CASSISGSPYEQYF. As DNA, the CDR3 is TGTGCCAGCAGTATCAGCGGGAGCCCCTACGAGCAGTACTTC.

The V gene is TRBV19, the J gene TRBJ1-2, with TRBD1 matching 8 bases. J gave up 2 bases and V 1 base, and 3 bases lay outside the gene matches. This CDR3 contains 15 residues. Per the germline V gene, CDR1 is LNHDA and CDR2 is SQIVND (reference sequence). As DNA, the CDR3 is TGTGCCAGTAGTATAGGGAGGGACAGGAACTATGGCTACACCTTC. As protein: CASSIGRDRNYGYTF.

This chain uses TRBV11-2 with TRBJ1-1, with TRBD1 matching 12 bases. The CDR3 extends over 19 amino acids. Germline V gene lookup returns CDR1 SGHAT and CDR2 FQNNGV. The junction had 16 bases not matched to a gene; V was cut back by 4 bases and J by 4 bases. The CDR3 region has the DNA TGTGCCAGCAGCTCAGCTCTCGGGACAGGGGGCGCGGGGGGCACTGAAGCTTTCTTT. The encoded protein is CASSSALGTGGAGGTEAFF.

The chain uses TRBV5-1 and TRBJ2-1; 8 positions match TRBD2. The germline V gene has CDR1 SGHRS and CDR2 YFSETQ. The V and J ends lost 4 bases and 7 bases, in that order; junction bases with no gene match: 10. The CDR3 length is 15 residues. CDR3: CASSLREGTPNEQFF. The CDR3, as DNA: TGCGCCAGCAGCCTTCGGGAGGGCACGCCTAATGAGCAGTTCTTC.

The V call is TRBV14, the J call TRBJ1-2, with D unresolved. The V and J ends lost 4 bases and 0 bases respectively, with 9 bases between them. CDR3 length: 14 residues. Germline CDR1 is SGHDN and CDR2 is FVKESK. The CDR3 nucleotides read TGTGCCAGCAGCCTCGGGAATTCTAACTATGGCTACACCTTC. This translates into CASSLGNSNYGYTF.

The chain recombines TRBV2 with TRBJ2-7; 9 bases are shared with TRBD1. The ends lost 4 bases at V and 5 bases at J; junction bases unmatched: 12. The CDR3 consists of 16 residues. Germline CDR1 reads SNHLY; CDR2 reads FYNNEI. As DNA, the CDR3 is TGTGCCAGCAGTGCGACAGGGGGATTGGTGGGCGACGAGCAGTACTTC. This encodes CASSATGGLVGDEQYF.

The chain couples TRBV4-3 to TRBJ1-3; 7 positions match TRBD1. Germline V gives CDR1 LGHNA, CDR2 YSLEER. The CDR3 has 16 residues. After removal of 3 bases from V and 0 bases from J, the junction contained 5 bases not matched to a gene. Here the CDR3 reads CASSHLTGDSGNTIYF. In DNA, the CDR3 is TGCGCCAGCAGCCACCTAACAGGGGACTCTGGAAACACCATATATTTT.

Only a few counts were recorded for this clone. V gene TRBV5-6 combines with J gene TRBJ2-7; 7 bases map to TRBD1. The CDR3 has 12 residues. The V segment lost 4 bases and the J segment 2 bases; nucleotides outside the gene matches: 0. CDR1 SGHDT and CDR2 YYEEEE come from the germline V gene. The CDR3 region is CASSDRAYEQYF. The CDR3 coding sequence is TGTGCCAGCAGCGACAGGGCCTACGAGCAGTACTTC. Variable domain in full (rest from reference TRBV5-6 and TRBJ2-7): DAGVTQSPTHLIKTRGQQVTLRCSPKSGHDTVSWYQQALGQGPQFIFQYYEEEERQRGNFPDRFSGHQFPNYSSELNVNALLLGDSALYLCASSDRAYEQYFGPGTRLTVT.

In this sample, this clone turned up a few times. The V and J genes are TRBV7-6 and TRBJ1-3, with D unclear. This CDR3 is 12 amino acids long. The germline CDR1 and CDR2 sequences are SGHVS and FNYEAQ. V was trimmed by 4 bases and J by 3 bases, leaving 4 bases between them. CDR3 sequence: CASSSNGNTIYF. The CDR3 coding sequence is TGTGCCAGCAGCTCAAATGGAAACACCATATATTTT.

The chain has TRBV4-1 and TRBJ2-2; TRBD2 might be the D (7 bases). V was pared by 1 base and J by 1 base, with 16 bases between. CDR1 is MGHRA and CDR2 is YSYEKL in the germline V gene. The CDR3 sequence is 18 residues long. The CDR3 is CASSQVWGASGNTGELFF. The DNA of the CDR3 is TGCGCCAGCAGCCAAGTTTGGGGGGCTAGCGGGAACACCGGGGAGCTGTTTTTT.

The V gene is TRBV5-1, the J gene TRBJ2-7, with 9 bases that match TRBD1. The germline V gene encodes CDR1 SGHRS and CDR2 YFSETQ. The CDR3 is made up of 15 amino acids. J was trimmed by 2 bases and V by 6 bases; bases with no gene match: 9. The DNA of the CDR3 is TGCGCCAGCACCCGAGTGGGACAGGGCGCCTACGAGCAGTACTTC. Protein: CASTRVGQGAYEQYF.

This chain connects TRBV7-8 to TRBJ2-3; D might be TRBD1 (6 bases). The germline V and J ends were trimmed by 1 base and 5 bases, with 10 bases remaining between them. The germline V gene encodes CDR1 SGHVS and CDR2 FQNEAQ. This CDR3 contains 14 residues. The CDR3 reads CASSLGLGGDTQYF. DNA for the CDR3: TGTGCCAGCAGCTTAGGATTAGGGGGAGATACGCAGTATTTT.

The rearrangement links TRBV28 to TRBJ2-5; weak D call: TRBD2 (6 bases). The CDR3 runs 13 residues. Germline V gene sequence: CDR1 MDHEN, CDR2 SYDVKM. V was trimmed by 6 bases and J by 5 bases, leaving 13 bases between them. The CDR3 coding sequence is TGTGCCAGCAGCGGAGGGAGGCACGAGACCCAGTACTTC. This gives the protein CASSGGRHETQYF. Looking up the rest from reference TRBV28 and TRBJ2-5 gives the full variable domain: DVKVTQSSRYLVKRTGEKVFLECVQDMDHENMFWYRQDPGLGLRLIYFSYDVKMKEKGDIPEGYSVSREKKERFSLILESASTNQTSMYLCASSGGRHETQYFGPGTRLLVL.

This sequence joins TRBV5-6 and TRBJ1-3; D gene ambiguous. The germline V and J ends were trimmed by 5 bases and 7 bases, with 16 bases remaining between them. Per germline, CDR1 SGHDT and CDR2 YYEEEE. This CDR3 region has 14 residues. CDR3 nucleotides: TGTGCCAGCAGATCGAGGGCCTCGGGGAACACCATATATTTT. This codes for CASRSRASGNTIYF.

This chain joins TRBV19 and TRBJ2-7; TRBD2 might be the D (7 bases). The ends were cut back, 8 bases at V and 5 bases at J, with 22 bases in the middle. The CDR3 is made up of 15 amino acids. The germline V gene encodes CDR1 LNHDA and CDR2 SQIVND (reference sequence). CDR3 residues: CASPAGDTGTDEQYF. The CDR3, as DNA: TGTGCCAGTCCGGCGGGGGATACAGGGACTGACGAGCAGTACTTC.

The chain has TRBV28 and TRBJ2-5; 13 bases align to TRBD2. The J call may be in error: the DNA end matches TRBJ2-7 better. CDR1 MDHEN and CDR2 SYDVKM come from the germline V gene. CDR3 length equals 15 residues. CDR3 bases: TGTGCCAGCAGCTGGACTAGCGGGAGCCGACACGAGCAGTACTTC. It encodes CASSWTSGSRHEQYF.

This clone was recorded a few times. This chain joins TRBV2 and TRBJ2-1; the D gene is possibly TRBD2 (5 bases). There are 13 residues in the CDR3. CDR1 SNHLY and CDR2 FYNNEI come from the germline V gene. V was clipped by 6 bases and J by 7 bases, with 13 bases between them. The CDR3 DNA is TGTGCCAGCAGAAGGAGGACCGGAAATGAGCAGTTCTTC. It codes for CASRRRTGNEQFF.